This T cell receptor beta chain was obtained from a study of T cell repertoires in cytomegalovirus infection. TCRdb redid the calling of the reads with MiXCR, one entry per CDR3 protein. The data hold 900,000 to 950,000 distinct CDR3 sequences, with roughly 30% observed a single time. CDR1 and CDR2 (germline): MGHRA, YSYEKL. This CDR3 region has 14 residues. V was clipped by 2 bases and J by 6 bases, with 11 bases between them. This clonotype has more than one count but fewer than ten. Its specificity is unknown. Study findings and constraints: The ex vivo response was dominated by HLA-C-restricted CMV-specific TCR beta clonotypes.

This sequence was found in a human donor in good health (CMV status not recorded). Some clones in this sample may be carry-over from other donors' samples. The starting material was cultured CD8+ T cells from PBMCs, obtained from culture after CMV antigen stimulation. This sequence joins TRBV4-1 and TRBJ2-1, with D maybe TRBD1 (5 bases). CDR3 DNA: TGCGCCAGCAGCCAACCCGACAGCGTCAATGAGCAGTTCTTC. This codes for CASSQPDSVNEQFF.